This T cell receptor beta chain was captured in a study of control samples from healthy donors and cancer patients. Produced via immunoSEQ multiplex PCR; TCRdb's table is partial and in-frame only. The sample contains some 120,000 clones, approximately 93% of which appear only once. With 0 bases clipped from V and 8 bases from J, the junction kept 13 bases outside the gene matches. Germline CDR1 reads SGDLS; CDR2 reads YYNGEE. This CDR3 has 16 amino acids. The receptor's source is a woman under 30 in good health. J is TRBJ1-1 and V is TRBV9, with TRBD1 identical over 7 bases. Sequencing was carried out using blood. In nucleotides, the CDR3 is TGTGCCAGCAGCGTAGGATCGAGGGGGCCGGGGGTAGAAGCTTTCTTT. This translates into CASSVGSRGPGVEAFF.